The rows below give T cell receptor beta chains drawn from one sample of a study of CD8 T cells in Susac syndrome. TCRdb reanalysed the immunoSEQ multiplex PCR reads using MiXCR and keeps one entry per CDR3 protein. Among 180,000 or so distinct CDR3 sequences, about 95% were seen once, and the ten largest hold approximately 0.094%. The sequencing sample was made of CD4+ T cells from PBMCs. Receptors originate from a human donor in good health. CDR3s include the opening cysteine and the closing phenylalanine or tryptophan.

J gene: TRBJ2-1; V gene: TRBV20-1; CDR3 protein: CSAKIAGTGDNEQFF
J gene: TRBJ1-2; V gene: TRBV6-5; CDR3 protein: CASSYGNINYGYTF
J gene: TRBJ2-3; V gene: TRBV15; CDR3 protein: CATSLDRAPDTQYF
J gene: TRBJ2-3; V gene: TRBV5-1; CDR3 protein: CASSPSSTDTQYF
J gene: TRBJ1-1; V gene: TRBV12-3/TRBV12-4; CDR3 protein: CASSLAPQGDKAFF
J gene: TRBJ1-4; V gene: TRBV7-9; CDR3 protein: CASSSHLIATNEKLFF
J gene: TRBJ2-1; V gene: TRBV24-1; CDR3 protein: CATSDTGPRDEQFF
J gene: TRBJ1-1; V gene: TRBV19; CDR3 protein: CASGQQMNTEAFF
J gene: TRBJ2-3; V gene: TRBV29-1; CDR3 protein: CSARRTSTDTQYF
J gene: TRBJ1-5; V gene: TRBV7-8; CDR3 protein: CASSPIDSRNQPQHF
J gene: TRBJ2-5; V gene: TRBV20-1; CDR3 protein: CSAPRTGEETQYF
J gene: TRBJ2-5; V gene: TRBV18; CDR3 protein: CASSLDWEETQYF
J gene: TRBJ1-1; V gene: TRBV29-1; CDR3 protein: CSVVMGTEAFF
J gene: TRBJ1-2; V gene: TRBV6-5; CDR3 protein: CASHQSSYGYTF
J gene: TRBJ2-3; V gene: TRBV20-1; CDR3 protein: CSASEASGPSTDTQYF
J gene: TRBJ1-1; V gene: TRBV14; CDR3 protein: CASPVLRLGGRGTEAFF
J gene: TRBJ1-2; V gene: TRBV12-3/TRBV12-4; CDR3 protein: CASTEGLSSKGYTF
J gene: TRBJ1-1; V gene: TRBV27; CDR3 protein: CASSPLDRLNTEAFF
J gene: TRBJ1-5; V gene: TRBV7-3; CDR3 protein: CASSLTGSAQPQHF
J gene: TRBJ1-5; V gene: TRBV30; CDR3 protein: CAWSLVNQPQHF
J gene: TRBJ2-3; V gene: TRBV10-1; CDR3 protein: CASSGGQSLTDTQYF
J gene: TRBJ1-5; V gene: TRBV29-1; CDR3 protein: CSVDSGEGQPQHF
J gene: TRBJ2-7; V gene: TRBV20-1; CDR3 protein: CSARDLVGGQGKDEQYF
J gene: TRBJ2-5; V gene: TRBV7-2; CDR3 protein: CASSHGGDGETQYF
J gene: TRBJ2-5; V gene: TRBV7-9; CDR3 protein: CASSHPGLALAQYF
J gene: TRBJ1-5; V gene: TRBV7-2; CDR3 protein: CASSLDGSGTQPQHF
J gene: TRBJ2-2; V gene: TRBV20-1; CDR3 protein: CSARENPNTGELFF
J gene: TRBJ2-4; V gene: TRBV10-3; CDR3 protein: CAISEGENIAKNIQYF
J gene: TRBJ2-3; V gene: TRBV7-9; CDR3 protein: CASSRGGATDTQYF